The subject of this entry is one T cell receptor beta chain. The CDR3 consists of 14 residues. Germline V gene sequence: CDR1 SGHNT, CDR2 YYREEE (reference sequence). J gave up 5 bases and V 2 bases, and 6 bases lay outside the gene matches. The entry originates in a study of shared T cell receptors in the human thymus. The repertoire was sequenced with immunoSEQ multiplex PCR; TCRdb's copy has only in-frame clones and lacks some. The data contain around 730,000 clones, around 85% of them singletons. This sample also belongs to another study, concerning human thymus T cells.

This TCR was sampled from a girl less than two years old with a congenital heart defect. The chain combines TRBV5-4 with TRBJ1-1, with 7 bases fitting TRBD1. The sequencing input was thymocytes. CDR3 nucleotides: TGTGCCAGCAGCTTAGGCAGGGGGGTGACTGAAGCTTTCTTT. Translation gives CASSLGRGVTEAFF.